Below are 25 T cell receptor beta chains sequenced from a single sample in a study of OX40 agonist ivuxolimab in advanced cancers. Sequencing used immunoSEQ multiplex PCR; TCRdb keeps in-frame clones, though not all of them. The table records about 100,000 clones, under 95% of them present only once. The sequencing here drew on CD4+ or CD8+ T cells sorted from blood, taken in a trial of the OX40 agonist ivuxolimab. The receptors were sampled from an adult with an advanced solid tumor such as melanoma, head and neck, liver or kidney cancer.

This chain joins TRBV5-1 and TRBJ1-1; 8 bases are shared with TRBD1. The CDR3 is 14 amino acids. After removal of 8 bases from V and 1 base from J, the junction contained 7 bases not matched to a gene. Germline V CDR1 and CDR2: SGHRS, YFSETQ. This CDR3 is CASRTGTGNTEAFF. CDR3 in DNA: TGCGCCAGTCGTACCGGGACAGGGAACACTGAAGCTTTCTTT.

This clone was recorded only once. This chain joins TRBV7-8 and TRBJ1-1, with D unresolved. V was clipped by 1 base and J by 5 bases, with 11 bases between them. Germline V lookup: CDR1 SGHVS, CDR2 FQNEAQ. There are 14 residues in the CDR3. This CDR3 reads CASSLDSIGTEAFF. As DNA, the CDR3 is TGTGCCAGCAGCTTAGACTCGATCGGGACTGAAGCTTTCTTT.

This clone was detected only a few times. J is TRBJ2-1 and V is TRBV5-8; D may correspond to TRBD1 or TRBD2 (5 bases each). Germline CDR1 and CDR2: SGHTS and YDEGEE. The V and J ends lost 7 bases and 6 bases respectively, with 35 bases between them. This CDR3 comprises 20 residues. The DNA for the CDR3 is TGTGCCAGCGGGCAAAAAGCTTGGGATGGTTTCAATTCTGGGGGCAATGAGCAGTTCTTC. Translating gives CASGQKAWDGFNSGGNEQFF.

This clone was seen just once. The chain employs TRBV5-5 and TRBJ2-2, with 11 bases identical to TRBD1. Germline loops: CDR1 SGHKS, CDR2 YYEKEE (reference sequence). With 0 bases clipped from V and 4 bases from J, the junction kept 11 bases outside the gene matches. The CDR3 runs to 19 residues. CDR3 coding DNA: TGTGCCAGCAGCTTGGCCGTACGTTCGGGGACAGGGGGCACCGGGGAGCTGTTTTTT. Translated, it gives CASSLAVRSGTGGTGELFF.

The rearrangement joins TRBV11-3 to TRBJ2-7; tentatively, D is TRBD2 (6 bases). There are 15 residues in the CDR3. Trimming removed 5 bases at V and 5 bases at J, with 19 bases between. The V gene's germline CDR1 is SGHNT and CDR2 YENEEA. CDR3 amino acids: CASSRSGTAGNEQYF. CDR3 in DNA: TGTGCCAGCAGCCGATCCGGGACTGCGGGGAACGAGCAGTACTTC.

The sample holds a few counts of this clone. The V gene is TRBV11-3, the J gene TRBJ2-5; D may be TRBD2 (5 bases). V was clipped by 0 bases and J by 3 bases, with 8 bases between them. The CDR3 runs 14 residues. CDR1 is SGHNT, CDR2 YENEEA, per germline. CDR3: CASSLDVGKETQYF. In DNA form, the CDR3 reads TGTGCCAGCAGCTTAGATGTCGGGAAAGAGACCCAGTACTTC.

This clone appeared a single time. The chain employs TRBV19 and TRBJ2-1, with 9 bases lining up with TRBD2. With V trimmed by 2 bases and J by 0 bases, 14 bases remained unmatched. From germline, CDR1 is LNHDA and CDR2 SQIVND (reference sequence). This CDR3 has 20 amino acids. CDR3 amino acids: CASSIRAQRGARSSYNEQFF. CDR3 bases: TGTGCCAGTAGTATAAGGGCCCAGCGGGGGGCTCGGAGCTCCTACAATGAGCAGTTCTTC.

This rearrangement joins TRBV5-1 to TRBJ2-7; D may be TRBD1 (6 bases). The CDR3 spans 15 residues. Trimming cost V 4 bases and J 0 bases, with 14 bases left between them. CDR1 SGHRS and CDR2 YFSETQ come from the germline V gene. The DNA of the CDR3 is TGCGCCAGCAGCAGGACAGTGACCAACTCCTACGAGCAGTACTTC. Its translation: CASSRTVTNSYEQYF.

The chain recombines TRBV4-1 with TRBJ1-1; TRBD1 might be the D (5 bases). The germline V and J ends were trimmed by 1 base and 8 bases, with 23 bases remaining between them. CDR1 and CDR2 from the germline V gene are MGHRA and YSYEKL. This CDR3 spans 17 amino acids. The CDR3 bases are TGCGCCAGCAGCCAAGGGGGGGGTCCAGTACCCATGTCAGAAGCTTTCTTT. This gives the protein CASSQGGGPVPMSEAFF.

This sequence joins TRBV29-1 and TRBJ1-2; TRBD1 is a possible D gene (6 bases). The CDR3 is made up of 11 amino acids. Trimming stripped 5 bases from V and 3 bases from J, with 7 bases between. In germline, CDR1 is SQVTM, CDR2 ANQGSEA. For the CDR3, the DNA is TGCAGCGTTCACAGGGACTATGGCTACACCTTC. As protein: CSVHRDYGYTF. Using reference TRBV29-1 and TRBJ1-2 for the parts outside the CDR3, the full variable domain is SAVISQKPSRDICQRGTSLTIQCQVDSQVTMMFWYRQQPGQSLTLIATANQGSEATYESGFVIDKFPISRPNLTFSTLTVSNMSPEDSSIYLCSVHRDYGYTFGSGTRLTVV.

The chain uses TRBV5-1 and TRBJ2-5; D unclear. The CDR3 totals 15 residues. V lost 4 bases and J lost 2, with 15 bases in between. Germline CDR1 reads SGHRS; CDR2 reads YFSETQ. The CDR3 region is CASSTRSGRQETQYF. The CDR3, as DNA: TGCGCCAGCAGCACCCGATCGGGCAGACAAGAGACCCAGTACTTC.

The genes are TRBV5-1 and TRBJ1-2; unclear D gene. The CDR3 runs to 15 residues. Between the trimmed V and J ends, which lost 0 bases and 1 base, there was a span of 10 bases. Germline values: CDR1 SGHRS, CDR2 YFSETQ. In nucleotides, the CDR3 is TGCGCCAGCAGCTTGGGACAAGAAGTTAACTATGGCTACACCTTC. Its translation: CASSLGQEVNYGYTF. The whole variable domain, remainder taken from reference TRBV5-1 and TRBJ1-2, is KAGVTQTPRYLIKTRGQQVTLSCSPISGHRSVSWYQQTPGQGLQFLFEYFSETQRNKGNFPGRFSGRQFSNSRSEMNVSTLELGDSALYLCASSLGQEVNYGYTFGSGTRLTVV.

CDR3 sequence reads: CASSPPVGNTEAFF. The CDR3 DNA sequence: TGTGCCAGCAGCCCCCCCGTAGGTAACACTGAAGCTTTCTTT. The chain recombines TRBV5-6 with TRBJ1-1; D is unresolved. V was clipped by 4 bases and J by 2 bases, with 12 bases between them. The length of the CDR3 is 14 residues. Germline V gene data show CDR1 as SGHDT and CDR2 as YYEEEE.

This clone is a singleton in its sample. This chain uses TRBV6-1 with TRBJ2-3; TRBD2 agrees at 8 bases. J gave up 2 bases and V 7 bases, and 5 bases lay outside the gene matches. Germline CDR1 and CDR2: MNHNS and SASEGT. The length of the CDR3 is 14 residues. The CDR3 loop reads CASTRAGATDTQYF. As DNA, the CDR3 is TGTGCCAGCACCCGAGCGGGGGCCACAGATACGCAGTATTTT.

Only a few counts were recorded for this clone. The V and J genes are TRBV7-6 and TRBJ2-7; the match to TRBD1 covers 12 bases. CDR3 length: 16 residues. J gave up 4 bases and V 5 bases, and 9 bases lay outside the gene matches. Germline loops: CDR1 SGHVS, CDR2 FNYEAQ. DNA of the CDR3: TGTGCCAGCAGCCCGACAGGGACAGGGGGCAGATACGAGCAGTACTTC. Its protein is CASSPTGTGGRYEQYF. Full variable domain (remainder filled in from reference TRBV7-6 and TRBJ2-7): GAGVSQSPRYKVTKRGQDVALRCDPISGHVSLYWYRQALGQGPEFLTYFNYEAQQDKSGLPNDRFSAERPEGSISTLTIQRTEQRDSAMYRCASSPTGTGGRYEQYFGPGTRLTVT.

The chain employs TRBV6-5 and TRBJ2-6; D unclear. Trimming left V 4 bases short and J 0 bases short, with 7 bases between. The CDR3 extends over 15 amino acids. Germline CDR1 reads MNHEY; CDR2 reads SVGAGI. The CDR3 nucleotides read TGTGCCAGCAGTTTTTCATTCTCTGGGGCCAACGTCCTGACTTTC. Encoded protein: CASSFSFSGANVLTF.

This rearrangement joins TRBV7-9 to TRBJ2-1, with D possibly matching TRBD1 (6 bases). This CDR3 contains 15 residues. The ends were cut back, 0 bases at V and 3 bases at J, with 9 bases in the middle. Germline CDR1 SEHNR, CDR2 FQNEAQ (reference sequence). For the CDR3, the DNA is TGTGCCAGCAGCTTAGCCAGGGGAGACTACAATGAGCAGTTCTTC. This translates into CASSLARGDYNEQFF.

This chain connects TRBV5-1 to TRBJ2-3; D may be TRBD1 or TRBD2 (6 bases each). The ends were cut back, 5 bases at V and 1 base at J, with 20 bases in the middle. The CDR3 has 17 amino acids. From germline, CDR1 is SGHRS and CDR2 YFSETQ. The DNA for the CDR3 is TGCGCCAGCAGACCCGGAGGGGCAGGGGCGGGCACAGATACGCAGTATTTT. This sequence encodes CASRPGGAGAGTDTQYF.

Of note for this clone: In the same sample, other DNA sequences code for this CDR3. CDR3 in amino acids: CASSLSVNTEAFF. CDR3 DNA sequence: TGTGCCAGCAGCTTATCCGTGAACACTGAAGCTTTCTTT. This rearrangement joins TRBV7-3 to TRBJ1-1; no clear D. Germline loops: CDR1 SGHTA, CDR2 FQGTGA. The CDR3 is 13 residues long. With 2 bases removed from V and 0 bases from J, the gap between germline ends came to 4 bases.

The V gene is TRBV18, the J gene TRBJ2-3; D gene uncertain. The CDR3 consists of 11 residues. Germline CDR1 and CDR2: KGHSH and LQKENI. Trimming left V 2 bases short and J 3 bases short, with 0 bases between. The CDR3 protein is CASSPTDTQYF. In DNA, the CDR3 is TGTGCCAGCTCACCAACAGATACGCAGTATTTT.

The rearrangement links TRBV5-6 to TRBJ2-7; D ambiguous. V was trimmed by 1 base and J by 4 bases, leaving 12 bases between them. The CDR3 has 14 residues. The germline V gene has CDR1 SGHDT and CDR2 YYEEEE. The CDR3 protein is CASSLSGNSYEQYF. CDR3 nucleotides: TGTGCCAGCAGCTTGAGTGGGAATTCGTACGAGCAGTACTTC.

This clone appeared a single time. The chain links TRBV7-2 to TRBJ2-2; 9 bases line up with TRBD2. Germline V lookup: CDR1 SGHTA, CDR2 FQGNSA. This CDR3 is 16 amino acids long. The trim removed 5 bases at V and 4 bases at J, leaving 8 bases unmatched. CDR3 in amino acids: CASSTRTSVTTGELFF. The CDR3 region has the DNA TGTGCCAGCAGCACTCGGACTAGCGTTACCACCGGGGAGCTGTTTTTT.

The count of this clone is one. V gene TRBV11-2 combines with J gene TRBJ2-5, with TRBD1 identical over 10 bases. Near its end, the DNA agrees better with TRBJ2-7, so the J call may be wrong. The CDR3 covers 15 residues. The germline V gene encodes CDR1 SGHAT and CDR2 FQNNGV. DNA for the CDR3: TGTGCCAGCAGCCGGGACAGGGGCCCCTCCTACGAGCAGTACTTC. Amino acid sequence: CASSRDRGPSYEQYF.

This chain uses TRBV5-1 with TRBJ1-1, with 8 nucleotides matching TRBD1. CDR1 and CDR2 from the germline V gene are SGHRS and YFSETQ. CDR3 length: 13 residues. V lost 3 bases to trimming and J lost 7 bases; unmatched junction nucleotides: 5. This CDR3 is CASSYGQGNEAFF. CDR3 nucleotides: TGCGCCAGCAGCTATGGACAGGGAAATGAAGCTTTCTTT.

This chain links TRBV6-5 with TRBJ2-7, with D perhaps TRBD1 or TRBD2 (5 bases each). The CDR3 spans 14 residues. The germline V and J ends were trimmed by 2 bases and 4 bases, with 12 bases remaining between them. Germline loops: CDR1 MNHEY, CDR2 SVGAGI. CDR3 coding DNA: TGTGCCAGCAGTTACGACCGGGACGGATACGAGCAGTACTTC. This encodes CASSYDRDGYEQYF.